This TCR beta chain was obtained from a study of cytomegalovirus exposure and HLA in healthy donors. J gave up 9 bases and V 7 bases, and 12 bases lay outside the gene matches. Germline CDR1 MNHEY, CDR2 SMNVEV (reference sequence). The CDR3 consists of 14 residues. Primers included in the PCR were 60 Vbeta and 13 Jbeta primers. Assay used: immunoSEQ multiplex PCR; TCRdb lists only in-frame clones, some missing. The table includes some 120,000 clones, 79% detected once. This clone has a handful of counts. The sequence was collected from a young woman in good health and CMV-seropositive. The chain combines TRBV27 with TRBJ2-3, with 8 positions matching TRBD2. Sequenced material: PBMCs. The CDR3 region has the DNA TGTGCCAGCACCGCTCCGGGACTAGTCGACACGCAGTATTTT. This translates into CASTAPGLVDTQYF.